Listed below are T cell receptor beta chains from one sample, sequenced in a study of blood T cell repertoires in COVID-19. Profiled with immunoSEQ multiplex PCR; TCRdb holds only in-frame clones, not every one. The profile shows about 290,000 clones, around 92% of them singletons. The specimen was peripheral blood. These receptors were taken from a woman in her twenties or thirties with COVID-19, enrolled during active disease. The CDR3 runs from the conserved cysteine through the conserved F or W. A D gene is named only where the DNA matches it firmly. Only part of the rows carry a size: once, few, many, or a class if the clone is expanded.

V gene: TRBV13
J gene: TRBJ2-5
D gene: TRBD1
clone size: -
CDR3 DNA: TGTGCCAGCAGCTTAGGCCGTGGGACAGGGAGTCTCGGAGAGACCCAGTACTTC
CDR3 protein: CASSLGRGTGSLGETQYF

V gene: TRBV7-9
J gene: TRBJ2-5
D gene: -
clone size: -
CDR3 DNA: TGTGCCAGCAGCCCGTCCCGGTTTATGACCCAGTACTTC
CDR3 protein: CASSPSRFMTQYF

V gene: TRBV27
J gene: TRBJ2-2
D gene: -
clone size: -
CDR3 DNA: TGTGCCAGCCGACTTTACCCAACCGGGGAGCTGTTTTTT
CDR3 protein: CASRLYPTGELFF

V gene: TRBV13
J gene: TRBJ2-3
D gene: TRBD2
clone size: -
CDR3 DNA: TGTGCCAGCAGCCCGACTAGCGGGGATCGTACGCAGTATTTT
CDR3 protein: CASSPTSGDRTQYF

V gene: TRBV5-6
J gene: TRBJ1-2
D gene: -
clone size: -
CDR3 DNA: TGTGCCAGCAGCTTGGTGGTCCCCCTAAACTATGGCTACACCTTC
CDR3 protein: CASSLVVPLNYGYTF

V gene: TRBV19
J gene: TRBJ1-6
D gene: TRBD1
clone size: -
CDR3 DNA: TGTGCCAGTAGTACTTGGACAGGGGTCGGATCACCCCTCCACTTT
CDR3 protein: CASSTWTGVGSPLHF

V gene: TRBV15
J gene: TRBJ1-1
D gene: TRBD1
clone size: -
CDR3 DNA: TGTGCCACCAGCAAACGACAGGGGGCCACTGAAGCTTTCTTT
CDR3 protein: CATSKRQGATEAFF

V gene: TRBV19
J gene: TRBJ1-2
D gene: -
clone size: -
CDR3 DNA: TGTGCCAGTAGTATCGGTTTCCAGGGGCCCTATGGCTACACCTTC
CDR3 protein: CASSIGFQGPYGYTF

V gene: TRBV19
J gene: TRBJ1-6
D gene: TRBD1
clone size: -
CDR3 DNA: TGTGCCAGTAGTATAGTGGGGACAGGTGGTTCACCCCTCCACTTT
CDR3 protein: CASSIVGTGGSPLHF

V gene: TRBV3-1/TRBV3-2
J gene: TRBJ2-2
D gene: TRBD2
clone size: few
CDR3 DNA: TGTGCCAGCAGCCCGCGGCGGGGGGCGGGAACCGGGGAGCTGTTTTTT
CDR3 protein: CASSPRRGAGTGELFF

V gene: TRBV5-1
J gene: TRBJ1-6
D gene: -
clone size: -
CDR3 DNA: TGCGCCAGTCCCGGGACATTGGCCTCCTATAATTCACCCCTCCACTTT
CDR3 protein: CASPGTLASYNSPLHF

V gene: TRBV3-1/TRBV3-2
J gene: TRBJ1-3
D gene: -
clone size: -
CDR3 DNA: TGTGCCAGCAGCCAAGTTTCTACGGACACTGGAAACACCATATATTTT
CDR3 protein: CASSQVSTDTGNTIYF

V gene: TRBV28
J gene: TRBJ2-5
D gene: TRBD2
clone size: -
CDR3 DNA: TGTGCCAACTCCGCGGGAGCGGGGGTTGGGGAGACCCAGTACTTC
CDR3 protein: CANSAGAGVGETQYF

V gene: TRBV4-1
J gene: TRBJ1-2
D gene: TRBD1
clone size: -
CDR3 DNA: TGCGCCAGCAGCCAAATTCTGACAGGGGACTATGGCTACACCTTC
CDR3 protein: CASSQILTGDYGYTF

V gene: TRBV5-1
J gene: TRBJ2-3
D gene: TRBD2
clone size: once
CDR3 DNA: TGCGCCAGCAGGCCTGTGAGCGGGGGAGGCGATACGCAGTATTTT
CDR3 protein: CASRPVSGGGDTQYF

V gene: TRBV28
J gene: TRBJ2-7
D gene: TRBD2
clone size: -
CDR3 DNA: TGTGCCAGCAGTTCCGGGACTAGCGGGGGCGGTGAGCAGTACTTC
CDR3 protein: CASSSGTSGGGEQYF

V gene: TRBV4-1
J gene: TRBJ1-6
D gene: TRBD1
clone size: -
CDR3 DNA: TGCGCCAGCAGCCCTCAAGACAGGGGCAACTCACCCCTCCACTTT
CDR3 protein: CASSPQDRGNSPLHF

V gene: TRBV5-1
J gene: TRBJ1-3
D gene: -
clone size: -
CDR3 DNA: TGCGCCAGCAGCTTGGTAACAGGGACTGGAAACACCATATATTTT
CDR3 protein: CASSLVTGTGNTIYF

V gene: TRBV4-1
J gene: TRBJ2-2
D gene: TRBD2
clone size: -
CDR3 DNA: TGCGCCAGCAGCCTAGCGGGGAGCACCGGGGAGCTGTTTTTT
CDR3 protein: CASSLAGSTGELFF

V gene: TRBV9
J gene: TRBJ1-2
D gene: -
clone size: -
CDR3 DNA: TGTGCCAGCAGCAGTACAGGCGCCTATGGCTACACCTTC
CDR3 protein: CASSSTGAYGYTF

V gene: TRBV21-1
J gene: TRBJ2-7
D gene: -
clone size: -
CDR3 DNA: TGTGCCAGAGACCGGGCGGGGGCCCCCTACGAGCAGTACTTC
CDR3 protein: CARDRAGAPYEQYF

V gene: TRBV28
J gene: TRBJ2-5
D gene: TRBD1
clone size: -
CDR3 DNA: TGTGCCAGCAGTGGAGTTAGCAGGGGGAAGACCCAGTACTTC
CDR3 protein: CASSGVSRGKTQYF

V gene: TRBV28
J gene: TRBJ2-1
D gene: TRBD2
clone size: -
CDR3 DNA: TGTGCCAGCAGCCGTTGGGGGAGGGCCTACAATGAGCAGTTCTTC
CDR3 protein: CASSRWGRAYNEQFF

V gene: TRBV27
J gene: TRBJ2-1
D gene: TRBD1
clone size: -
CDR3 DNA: TGTGCCAGCAGCACCGGGACAGGACATTACAATGAGCAGTTCTTC
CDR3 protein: CASSTGTGHYNEQFF

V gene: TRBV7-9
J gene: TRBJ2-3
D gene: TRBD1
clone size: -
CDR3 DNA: TGTGCCAGCAGCCTCGGACAGGCGACAGATACGCAGTATTTT
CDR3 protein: CASSLGQATDTQYF

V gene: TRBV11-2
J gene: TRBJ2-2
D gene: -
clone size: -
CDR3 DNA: TGTGCCAGCAGACACCTCAGGGGACCCACCGGGGAGCTGTTTTTT
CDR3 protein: CASRHLRGPTGELFF

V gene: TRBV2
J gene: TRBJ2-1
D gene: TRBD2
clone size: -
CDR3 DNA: TGTGCCAGCAGGGTGAGCGGGGGGGCGTATGAGCAGTTCTTC
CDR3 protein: CASRVSGGAYEQFF

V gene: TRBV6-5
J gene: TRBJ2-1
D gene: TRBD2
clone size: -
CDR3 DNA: TGTGCCAGCACTTTAGCGGGGGGCCCCGGGAATGAGCAGTTCTTC
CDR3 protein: CASTLAGGPGNEQFF

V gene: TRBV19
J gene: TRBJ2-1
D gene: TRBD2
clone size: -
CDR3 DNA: TGTGCCAGTAACCCGGGACTAACCTACAATGAGCAGTTCTTC
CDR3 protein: CASNPGLTYNEQFF